Below, 2 T cell receptor beta chains from the same sample are listed, as sequenced in a study of T cells in Graves' hyperthyroidism and ophthalmopathy. Amplification of TCR beta CDR3 regions was performed using RNA transcripts as template. HTBI primers drove first-round RT-PCR of the TCR CDR3. In TCRdb, the multiplex PCR reads were re-called with MiXCR into one record per CDR3 protein. The sample contains some 350,000 distinct CDR3 sequences, roughly 25% of which appear only once. Sequenced sample: blood. Every receptor here comes from a man aged 50-60 years with Graves' hyperthyroidism.

This clonotype was picked up a small number of times. V gene TRBV3-1 combines with J gene TRBJ2-7; 7 bases are shared with TRBD1. This CDR3 has 12 residues. J lost 10 bases, V lost 6 bases, and 9 bases had no gene match. Germline lookup yields CDR1 LGHDT and CDR2 YNNKEL (reference sequence). CDR3 DNA sequence: TGTGCCAGCAGTCAACTAGGGACAGATCAGTACTTC. Translated: CASSQLGTDQYF.

This clonotype was found a few times. One end of the junction is discordant with germline, which a read error may explain. The chain uses TRBV7-7 and TRBJ2-1; 8 bases agree with TRBD1. The CDR3 is 13 amino acids. Germline V gene data show CDR1 as SSHAT and CDR2 as FNYEAQ (reference sequence). DNA for the CDR3: TGTGCTAGCAGTCGGACAGGGAAAGCTGAGCAGTTCTTC. Protein: CASSRTGKAEQFF.